This entry is about one TCR beta chain. What it binds is not known. This record comes from a study of T cells in pancreatic ductal adenocarcinoma. The study, taken as a whole, reports: Blood had more productive templates and about 7.9-fold more unique clonotypes than tumor. The resected pancreatic cancer cohort was biased toward the minority with early-stage disease. Mean clonality was about 0.11 in tumors and roughly 0.067 in blood, not significantly different.

Surgery without prior neoadjuvant therapy was the treatment of the selected pancreatic ductal adenocarcinoma patients. The CDR3 consists of 15 residues. Trimming took 4 bases from V and 2 from J, leaving 14 bases between them. Looked up from germline, CDR1 is SSHAT and CDR2 is FNYEAQ (reference sequence). Assay used: immunoSEQ multiplex PCR; TCRdb lists only in-frame clones, some missing. The table has over 85,000 clones, nearly 95% seen once. The sequence derives from a human donor with pancreatic ductal adenocarcinoma. The genes are TRBV7-7 and TRBJ2-5; D possibly corresponds to TRBD2 (5 bases). The sample consisted of PBMCs. CDR3 in amino acids: CASSSAGSGQETQYF. The CDR3 DNA reads as TGTGCCAGCAGCTCGGCGGGTTCGGGGCAAGAGACCCAGTACTTC.